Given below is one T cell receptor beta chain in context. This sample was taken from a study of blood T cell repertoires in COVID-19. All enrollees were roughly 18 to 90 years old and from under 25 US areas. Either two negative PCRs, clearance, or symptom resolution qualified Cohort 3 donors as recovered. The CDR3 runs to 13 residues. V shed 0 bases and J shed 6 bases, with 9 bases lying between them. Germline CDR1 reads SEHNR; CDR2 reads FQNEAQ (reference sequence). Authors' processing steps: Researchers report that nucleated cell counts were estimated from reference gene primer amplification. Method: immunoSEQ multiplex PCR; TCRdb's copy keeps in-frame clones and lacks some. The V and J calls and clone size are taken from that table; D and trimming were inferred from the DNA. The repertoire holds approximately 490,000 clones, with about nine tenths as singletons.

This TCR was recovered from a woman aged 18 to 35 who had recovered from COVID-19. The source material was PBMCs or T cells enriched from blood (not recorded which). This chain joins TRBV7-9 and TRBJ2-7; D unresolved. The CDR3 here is CASSLALGAEQYF. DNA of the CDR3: TGTGCCAGCAGCTTAGCGCTCGGAGCCGAGCAGTACTTC.